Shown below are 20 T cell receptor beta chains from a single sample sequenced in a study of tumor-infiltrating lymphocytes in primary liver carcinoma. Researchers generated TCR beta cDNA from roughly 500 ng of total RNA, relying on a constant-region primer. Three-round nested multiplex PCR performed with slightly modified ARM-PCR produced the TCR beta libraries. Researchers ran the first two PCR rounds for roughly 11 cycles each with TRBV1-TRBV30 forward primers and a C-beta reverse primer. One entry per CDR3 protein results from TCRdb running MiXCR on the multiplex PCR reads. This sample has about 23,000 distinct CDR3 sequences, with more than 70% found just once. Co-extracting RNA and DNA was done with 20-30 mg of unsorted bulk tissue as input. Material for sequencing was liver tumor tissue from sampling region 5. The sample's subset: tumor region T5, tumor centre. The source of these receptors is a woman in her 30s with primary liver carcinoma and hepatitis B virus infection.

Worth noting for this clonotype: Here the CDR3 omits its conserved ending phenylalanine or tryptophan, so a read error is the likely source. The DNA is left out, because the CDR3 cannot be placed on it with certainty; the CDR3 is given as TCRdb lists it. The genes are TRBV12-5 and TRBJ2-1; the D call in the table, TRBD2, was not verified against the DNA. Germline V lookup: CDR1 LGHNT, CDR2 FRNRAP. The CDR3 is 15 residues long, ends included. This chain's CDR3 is CTSSPSLAGANEQII.

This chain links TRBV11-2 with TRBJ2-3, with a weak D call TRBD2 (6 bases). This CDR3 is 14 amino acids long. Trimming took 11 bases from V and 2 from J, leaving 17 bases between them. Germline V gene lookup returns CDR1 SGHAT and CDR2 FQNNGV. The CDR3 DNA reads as TGTGCCGGAGGTGCACGGGAGCCCACAGATACGCAGTATTTT. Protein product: CAGGAREPTDTQYF.

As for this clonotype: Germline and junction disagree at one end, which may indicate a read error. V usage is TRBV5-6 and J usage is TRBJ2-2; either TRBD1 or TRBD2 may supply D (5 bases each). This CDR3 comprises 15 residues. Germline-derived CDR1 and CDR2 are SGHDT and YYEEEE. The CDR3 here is CASSLAPRLIGGLFF. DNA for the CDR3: TGTGCCAGCAGCTTGGCACCCAGACTCATTGGGGGGCTGTTTTTT.

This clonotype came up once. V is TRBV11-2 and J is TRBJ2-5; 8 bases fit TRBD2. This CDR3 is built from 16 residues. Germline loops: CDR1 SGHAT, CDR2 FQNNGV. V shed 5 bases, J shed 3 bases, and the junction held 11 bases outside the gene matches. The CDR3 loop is CASSQTPGGGKETQYF. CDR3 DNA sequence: TGTGCCAGCAGCCAAACTCCTGGCGGGGGGAAAGAGACCCAGTACTTC.

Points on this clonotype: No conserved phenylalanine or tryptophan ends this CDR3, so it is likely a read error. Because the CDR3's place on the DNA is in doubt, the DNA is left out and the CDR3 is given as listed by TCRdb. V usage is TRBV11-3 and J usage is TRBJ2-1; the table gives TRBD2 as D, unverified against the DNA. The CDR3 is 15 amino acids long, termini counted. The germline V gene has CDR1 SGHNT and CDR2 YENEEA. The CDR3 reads CASSRPAGGGYERFL.

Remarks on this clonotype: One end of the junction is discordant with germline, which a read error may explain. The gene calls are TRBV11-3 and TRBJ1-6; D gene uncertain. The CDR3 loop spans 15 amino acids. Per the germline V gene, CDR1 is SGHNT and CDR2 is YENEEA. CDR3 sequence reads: CAGSFKWSYNSPFYF. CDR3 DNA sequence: TGTGCCGGCAGCTTTAAGTGGAGCTATAATTCACCCTTCTACTTT.

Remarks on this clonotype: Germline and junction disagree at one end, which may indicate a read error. The CDR3, as DNA: TGCGCCAGCAGCCACACAGGGTTGATCAATGGGCAGTTCTTC. The encoded protein is CASSHTGLINGQFF. The chain carries TRBV4-3 and TRBJ2-1; D possibly corresponds to TRBD1 (6 bases). Germline CDR1 LGHNA, CDR2 YSLEER. The CDR3 runs 14 residues.

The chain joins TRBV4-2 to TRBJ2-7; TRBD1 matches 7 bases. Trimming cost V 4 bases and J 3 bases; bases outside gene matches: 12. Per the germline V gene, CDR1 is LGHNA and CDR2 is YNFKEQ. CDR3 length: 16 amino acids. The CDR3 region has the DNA TGTGCCAGCAGCCGAGAAGGGACGGGACAGAGCTACGAGCAGTACTTC. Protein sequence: CASSREGTGQSYEQYF.

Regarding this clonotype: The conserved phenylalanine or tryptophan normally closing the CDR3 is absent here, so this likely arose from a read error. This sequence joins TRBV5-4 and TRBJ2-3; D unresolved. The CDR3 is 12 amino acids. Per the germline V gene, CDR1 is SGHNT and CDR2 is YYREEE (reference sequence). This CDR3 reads CAGSFSTDTQYL. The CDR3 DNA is TGTGCCGGCAGCTTCTCCACAGATACGCAGTATCTT.

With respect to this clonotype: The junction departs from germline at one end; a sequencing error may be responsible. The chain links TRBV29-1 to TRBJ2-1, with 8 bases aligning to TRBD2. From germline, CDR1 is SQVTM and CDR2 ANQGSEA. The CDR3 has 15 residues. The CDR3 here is CGVLSGTTSYNELFF. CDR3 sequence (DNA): TGCGGCGTTCTTAGCGGGACTACATCCTACAATGAGCTGTTCTTC.

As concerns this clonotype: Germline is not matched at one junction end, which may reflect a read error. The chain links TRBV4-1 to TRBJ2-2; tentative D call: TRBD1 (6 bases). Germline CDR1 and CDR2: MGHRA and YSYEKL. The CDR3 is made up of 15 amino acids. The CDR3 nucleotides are TGCTCCAGCAGCCGAGATCCAGGGGCGACCGGTGAGCTGTTTTTT. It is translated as CSSSRDPGATGELFF.

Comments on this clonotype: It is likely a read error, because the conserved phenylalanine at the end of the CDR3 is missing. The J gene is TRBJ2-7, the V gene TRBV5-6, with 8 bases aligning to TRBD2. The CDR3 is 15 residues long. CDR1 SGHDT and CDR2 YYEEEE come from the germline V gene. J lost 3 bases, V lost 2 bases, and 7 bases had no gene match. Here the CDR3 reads CASSFRTSSIYEQYL. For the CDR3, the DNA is TGTGCCAGCAGCTTCCGGACTAGCAGCATCTACGAGCAGTACTTA.

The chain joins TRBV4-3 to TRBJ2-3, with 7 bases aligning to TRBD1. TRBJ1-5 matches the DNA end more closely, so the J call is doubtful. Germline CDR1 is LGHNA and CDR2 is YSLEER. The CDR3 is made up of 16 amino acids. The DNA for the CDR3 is TGCGCCAGCAGCCAAGAAGGTAGGGGGCATTCAGATACGCAGCATTTT. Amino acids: CASSQEGRGHSDTQHF.

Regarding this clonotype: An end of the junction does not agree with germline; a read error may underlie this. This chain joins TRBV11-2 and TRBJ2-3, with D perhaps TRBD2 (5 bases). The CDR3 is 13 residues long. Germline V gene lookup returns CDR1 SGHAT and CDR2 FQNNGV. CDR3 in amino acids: CACSLALVDTQYF. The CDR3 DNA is TGTGCCTGCAGCTTAGCGCTGGTGGATACGCAGTATTTT.

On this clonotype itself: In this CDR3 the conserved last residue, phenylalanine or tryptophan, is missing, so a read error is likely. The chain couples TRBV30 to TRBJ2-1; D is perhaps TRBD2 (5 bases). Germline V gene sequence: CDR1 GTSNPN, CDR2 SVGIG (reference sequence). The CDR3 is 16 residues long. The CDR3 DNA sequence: TGTGCCTGGAGGTCGGCTATGCGGGCCTCCTTCAATGAGCAGTTCTTA. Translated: CAWRSAMRASFNEQFL.

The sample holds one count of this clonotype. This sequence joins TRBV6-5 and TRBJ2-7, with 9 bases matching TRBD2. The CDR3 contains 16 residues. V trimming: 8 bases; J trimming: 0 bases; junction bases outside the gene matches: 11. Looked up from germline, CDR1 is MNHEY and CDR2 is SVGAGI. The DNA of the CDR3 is TGTGCCAGCCGAGGTAGCGGGAGCTCCCCCTCCTACGAGCAGTACTTC. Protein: CASRGSGSSPSYEQYF.

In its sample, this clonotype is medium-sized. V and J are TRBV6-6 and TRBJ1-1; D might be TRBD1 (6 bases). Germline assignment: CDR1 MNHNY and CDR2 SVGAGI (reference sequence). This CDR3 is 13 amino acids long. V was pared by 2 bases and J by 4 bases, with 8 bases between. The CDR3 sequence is CASSYTGLTEAFF. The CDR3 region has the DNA TGTGCCAGCAGTTACACAGGGCTCACTGAAGCTTTCTTT.

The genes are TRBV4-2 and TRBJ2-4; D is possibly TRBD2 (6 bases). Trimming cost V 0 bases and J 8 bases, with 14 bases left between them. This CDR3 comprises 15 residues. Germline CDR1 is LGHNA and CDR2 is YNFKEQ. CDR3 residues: CASSQDDHPGDIQYF. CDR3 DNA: TGTGCCAGCAGCCAAGACGATCACCCGGGGGACATTCAGTACTTC.

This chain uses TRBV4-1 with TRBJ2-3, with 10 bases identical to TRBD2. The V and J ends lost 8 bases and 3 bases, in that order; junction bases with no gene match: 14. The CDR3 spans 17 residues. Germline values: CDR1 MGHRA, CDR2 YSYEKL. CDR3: CASGSTPIAGGTDTQYF. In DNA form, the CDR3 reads TGCGCCAGCGGCAGTACCCCCATAGCGGGAGGTACAGATACGCAGTATTTT.

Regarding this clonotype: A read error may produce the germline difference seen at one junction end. Here the CDR3 DNA reads TGTGCCAACAGCCTCCCTTTGGACGGATGGTACTCCAACGAGGAGTACTTC. Residues: CANSLPLDGWYSNEEYF. The chain uses TRBV28 and TRBJ2-7; D unresolved. The CDR3 totals 17 residues. The V gene's germline CDR1 is MDHEN and CDR2 SYDVKM.